The 15 T cell receptor beta chains below all came from one sample that was sequenced in a study of OX40 agonist ivuxolimab in advanced cancers. Generated by immunoSEQ multiplex PCR, the TCRdb table keeps only in-frame clones and is missing some. This repertoire shows roughly 27,000 clones, roughly 85% found once; its top ten account for approximately 48%. This sample comprised CD4+ or CD8+ T cells sorted from blood, obtained in a trial of the OX40 agonist ivuxolimab. These TCRs come from an adult with an advanced solid tumor such as melanoma, head and neck, liver or kidney cancer.

This clone was seen a handful of times. The chain links TRBV28 to TRBJ2-2; D unclear. V was clipped by 5 bases and J by 3 bases, with 16 bases between them. Germline V gene data show CDR1 as MDHEN and CDR2 as SYDVKM. This CDR3 is built from 16 residues. CDR3 sequence: CASSPPDGEHTGELFF. The DNA of the CDR3 is TGTGCCAGCAGTCCTCCGGACGGTGAACACACCGGGGAGCTGTTTTTT.

The chain employs TRBV6-1 and TRBJ2-1; 8 bases map to TRBD1. V was clipped by 2 bases and J by 8 bases; unmatched bases: 11. Germline V gene sequence: CDR1 MNHNS, CDR2 SASEGT. CDR3 length: 16 residues. In DNA form, the CDR3 reads TGTGCCAGCAGTGAAAGCCCAGGGACAGGAAAGGATGAGCAGTTCTTC. This encodes CASSESPGTGKDEQFF.

V usage is TRBV28 and J usage is TRBJ2-1, with D unresolved. Germline V lookup: CDR1 MDHEN, CDR2 SYDVKM. CDR3 size: 13 residues. Trimming shortened V by 4 bases and J by 4 bases, and 8 bases separated the two germline ends. The CDR3 DNA reads as TGTGCCAGCAGTTCCCAGGCTTACAATGAGCAGTTCTTC. It yields the protein CASSSQAYNEQFF.

V is TRBV6-5 and J is TRBJ2-2; the D gene is possibly TRBD2 (6 bases). Germline lookup yields CDR1 MNHEY and CDR2 SVGAGI. With 8 bases removed from V and 4 bases from J, the gap between germline ends came to 11 bases. This CDR3 region has 13 residues. This CDR3 is CASGLTGTGELFF. The DNA for the CDR3 is TGTGCCAGCGGACTAACGGGCACCGGGGAGCTGTTTTTT.

The rearrangement links TRBV6-5 to TRBJ1-1; a possible D gene is TRBD1 (5 bases). Looked up from germline, CDR1 is MNHEY and CDR2 is SVGAGI. This CDR3 comprises 15 residues. V was shortened by 0 bases and J by 0 bases, with 8 bases between the two germline ends. CDR3 loop: CASSYSTALNTEAFF. The CDR3 DNA sequence: TGTGCCAGCAGTTACTCGACAGCTTTGAACACTGAAGCTTTCTTT.

Turning to this clone: Since a far larger clone is one base different, this is likely a read error. This sequence joins TRBV13 and TRBJ2-7; D possibly matches TRBD1 or TRBD2 (6 bases each). CDR1 is PRHDT and CDR2 is FYEKMQ in the germline V gene (reference sequence). The CDR3 covers 14 residues. Here the CDR3 DNA reads TGTGCCAGCAGCTTAGCGCGGGACAATTCACCCCTCCACTTC. Its protein product is CASSLARDNSPLHF.

The V gene is TRBV28, the J gene TRBJ1-2, with TRBD1 matching 11 bases. J was trimmed by 3 bases and V by 7 bases; bases with no gene match: 10. This CDR3 is built from 16 residues. CDR1 MDHEN and CDR2 SYDVKM come from the germline V gene. DNA of the CDR3: TGTGCCAGCACCGGACAGGGGGCCGCGGGAGACTATGGCTACACCTTC. Protein product: CASTGQGAAGDYGYTF.

The rearrangement uses TRBV27 and TRBJ2-7, with a tentative D call TRBD2 (5 bases). CDR3 length: 13 amino acids. V was trimmed by 5 bases and J by 4 bases, leaving 12 bases between them. The germline CDR1 and CDR2 sequences are MNHEY and SMNVEV (reference sequence). The CDR3 is CASSPRGLYEQYF. Written as DNA, the CDR3 is TGTGCCAGCAGTCCCCGAGGGTTATACGAGCAGTACTTC.

The chain combines TRBV9 with TRBJ1-2; TRBD1 might be the D (6 bases). The CDR3 consists of 15 residues. The V gene's germline CDR1 is SGDLS and CDR2 YYNGEE. Trimming removed 0 bases at V and 6 bases at J, with 15 bases between. The CDR3 loop is CASSVGILRQDGYTF. DNA for the CDR3: TGTGCCAGCAGCGTAGGGATTTTAAGACAGGATGGCTACACCTTC. The variable domain in full, with the rest retrieved from reference TRBV9 and TRBJ1-2, is DSGVTQTPKHLITATGQRVTLRCSPRSGDLSVYWYQQSLDQGLQFLIQYYNGEERAKGNILERFSAQQFPDLHSELNLSSLELGDSALYFCASSVGILRQDGYTFGSGTRLTVV.

J is TRBJ2-3 and V is TRBV7-2, with 9 bases lining up with TRBD2. Trimming at V came to 1 base and at J to 2 bases, leaving 7 bases not matched to a gene. In germline, CDR1 is SGHTA, CDR2 FQGNSA. The CDR3 totals 17 residues. DNA for the CDR3: TGTGCCAGCAGCTTAGTGGCGGGGGGGCCTGACACAGATACGCAGTATTTT. Its translation: CASSLVAGGPDTDTQYF.

This clone has a single count. This chain uses TRBV29-1 with TRBJ2-5; unclear D gene. Trimming stripped 5 bases from V and 2 bases from J, with 3 bases between. Germline CDR1 and CDR2: SQVTM and ANQGSEA. The CDR3 runs 10 residues. The CDR3 DNA sequence: TGCAGCGTTCAACAAGAGACCCAGTACTTC. Amino acids: CSVQQETQYF.

CDR3 residues: CASSFLAGGFYEQYF. The CDR3 DNA reads as TGTGCCAGCAGTTTTCTAGCGGGGGGTTTCTACGAGCAGTACTTC. V is TRBV27 and J is TRBJ2-7; 11 bases are shared with TRBD2. Looked up from germline, CDR1 is MNHEY and CDR2 is SMNVEV (reference sequence). The CDR3 contains 15 residues. V gave up 3 bases and J gave up 3 bases; unmatched junction bases: 4.

This clone was counted a few times. This chain links TRBV5-6 with TRBJ2-7; a weak D match, TRBD2 (6 bases). V gave up 4 bases and J gave up 4 bases, with 15 bases separating them. This CDR3 is built from 14 residues. CDR1 and CDR2 (germline): SGHDT, YYEEEE. CDR3 protein: CASSPRDGNYEQYF. The CDR3 bases are TGTGCCAGCAGCCCGCGGGATGGTAATTACGAGCAGTACTTC.

The gene calls are TRBV27 and TRBJ2-7, with a possible D match to TRBD1 (5 bases). The CDR3 runs 14 residues. Trimming took 2 bases from V and 3 from J, leaving 11 bases between them. The germline gives CDR1 MNHEY, CDR2 SMNVEV (reference sequence). CDR3 sequence reads: CASSLRRQNYEQYF. The CDR3 DNA reads as TGTGCCAGCAGTTTACGCCGACAGAACTACGAGCAGTACTTC.

The chain links TRBV28 to TRBJ1-5, with D maybe TRBD1 (6 bases). The ends were cut back, 5 bases at V and 6 bases at J, with 11 bases in the middle. Germline loops: CDR1 MDHEN, CDR2 SYDVKM. This CDR3 spans 13 amino acids. As DNA, the CDR3 is TGTGCCAGCAGTAATACAGGGTTTCAGCCCCAGCATTTT. Encoded protein: CASSNTGFQPQHF. Full variable domain (remainder filled in from reference TRBV28 and TRBJ1-5): DVKVTQSSRYLVKRTGEKVFLECVQDMDHENMFWYRQDPGLGLRLIYFSYDVKMKEKGDIPEGYSVSREKKERFSLILESASTNQTSMYLCASSNTGFQPQHFGDGTRLSIL.